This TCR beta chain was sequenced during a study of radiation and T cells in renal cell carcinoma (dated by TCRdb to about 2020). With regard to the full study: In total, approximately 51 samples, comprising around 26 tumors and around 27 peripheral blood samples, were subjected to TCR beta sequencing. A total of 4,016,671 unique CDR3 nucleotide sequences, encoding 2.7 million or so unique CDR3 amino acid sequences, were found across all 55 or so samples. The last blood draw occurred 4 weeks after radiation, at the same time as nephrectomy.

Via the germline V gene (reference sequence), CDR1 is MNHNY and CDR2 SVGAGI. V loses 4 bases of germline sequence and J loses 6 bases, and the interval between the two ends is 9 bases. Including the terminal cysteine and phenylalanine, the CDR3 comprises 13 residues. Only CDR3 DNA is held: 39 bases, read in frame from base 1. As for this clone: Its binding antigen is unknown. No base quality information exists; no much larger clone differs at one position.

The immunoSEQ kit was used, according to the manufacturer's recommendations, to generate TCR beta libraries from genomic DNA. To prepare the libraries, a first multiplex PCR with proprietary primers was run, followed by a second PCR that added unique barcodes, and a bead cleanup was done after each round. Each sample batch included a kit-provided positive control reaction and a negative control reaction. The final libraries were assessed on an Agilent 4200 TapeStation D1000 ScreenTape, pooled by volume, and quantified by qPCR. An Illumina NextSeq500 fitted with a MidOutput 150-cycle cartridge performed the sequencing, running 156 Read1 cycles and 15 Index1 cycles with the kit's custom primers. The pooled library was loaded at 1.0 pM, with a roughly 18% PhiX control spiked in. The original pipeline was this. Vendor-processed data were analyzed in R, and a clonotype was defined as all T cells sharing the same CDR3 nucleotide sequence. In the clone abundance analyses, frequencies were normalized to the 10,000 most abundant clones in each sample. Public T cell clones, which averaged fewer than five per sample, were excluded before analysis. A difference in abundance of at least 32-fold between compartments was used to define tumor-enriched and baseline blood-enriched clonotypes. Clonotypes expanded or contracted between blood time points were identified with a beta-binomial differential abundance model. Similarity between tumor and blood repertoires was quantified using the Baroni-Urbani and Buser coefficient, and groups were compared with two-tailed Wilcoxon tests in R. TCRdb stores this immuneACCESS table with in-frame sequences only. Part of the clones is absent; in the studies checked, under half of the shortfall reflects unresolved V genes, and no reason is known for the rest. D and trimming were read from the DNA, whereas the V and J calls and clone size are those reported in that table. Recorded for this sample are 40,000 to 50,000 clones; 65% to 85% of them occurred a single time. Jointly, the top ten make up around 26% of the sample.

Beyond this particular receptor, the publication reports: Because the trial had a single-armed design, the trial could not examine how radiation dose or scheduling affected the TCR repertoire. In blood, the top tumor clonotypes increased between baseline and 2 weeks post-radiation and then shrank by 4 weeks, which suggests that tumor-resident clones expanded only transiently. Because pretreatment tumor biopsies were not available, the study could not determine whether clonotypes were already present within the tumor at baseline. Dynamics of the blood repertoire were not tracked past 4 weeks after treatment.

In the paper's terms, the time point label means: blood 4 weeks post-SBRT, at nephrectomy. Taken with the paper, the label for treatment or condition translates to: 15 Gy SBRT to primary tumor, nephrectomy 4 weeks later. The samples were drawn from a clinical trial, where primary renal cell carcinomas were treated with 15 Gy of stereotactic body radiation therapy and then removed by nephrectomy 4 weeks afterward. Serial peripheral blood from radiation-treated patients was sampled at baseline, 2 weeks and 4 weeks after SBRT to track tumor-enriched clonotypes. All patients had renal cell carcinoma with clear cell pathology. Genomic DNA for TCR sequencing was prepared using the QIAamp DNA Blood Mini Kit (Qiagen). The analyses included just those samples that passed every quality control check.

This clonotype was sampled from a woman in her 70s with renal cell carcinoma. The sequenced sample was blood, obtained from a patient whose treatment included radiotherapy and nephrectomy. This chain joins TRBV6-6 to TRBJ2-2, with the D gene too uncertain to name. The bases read TGTGCCAGCAGTTCCACCTTGGCCGGGGAGCTGTTTTTT. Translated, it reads CASSSTLAGELFF.